This T cell receptor beta chain was retrieved from a study of beta chain features in type 1 diabetes. Study background: Sorted cells, 90 million to 130 million in number, were examined across all samples. Study-wide findings and caveats: Fewer insertions but more deletions were seen at VDJ junctions in type 1 diabetes patients. Compared to healthy donors, patients appeared to have naive, central memory and Treg TCRB repertoires that were more alike. Type 1 diabetes patients had moderately but significantly shorter TCRB CDR3s in all four CD4+ subsets.

Germline V CDR1 and CDR2: SGHTA, FQGTGA. V lost 1 base to trimming and J lost 0 bases, with 9 bases between them. CDR3 length: 16 residues. TCRB transcripts that were expressed got sequenced, as all of the isolated RNA had been reverse transcribed. Assay used: immunoSEQ multiplex PCR; TCRdb lists only in-frame clones, some missing. The sample lists 300,000 to 450,000 clones; around a tenth were seen once. Cells sorted by CD45RO/CCR7/CD25/CD127/CD95/CD27 comprised CD4+ naive, central memory, regulatory and stem cell-like memory cells. A note on this clone: Its antigen is not known.

The chain is built from TRBV7-3 and TRBJ2-2; D not resolved. The sequenced material came from central memory CD4+ T cells from blood. The sequence was obtained from a man aged 25 to 40 with type 1 diabetes. Written as DNA, the CDR3 is TGTGCCAGCAGCTTAAGCCTCGTCGCGAACACCGGGGAGCTGTTTTTT. This encodes CASSLSLVANTGELFF.